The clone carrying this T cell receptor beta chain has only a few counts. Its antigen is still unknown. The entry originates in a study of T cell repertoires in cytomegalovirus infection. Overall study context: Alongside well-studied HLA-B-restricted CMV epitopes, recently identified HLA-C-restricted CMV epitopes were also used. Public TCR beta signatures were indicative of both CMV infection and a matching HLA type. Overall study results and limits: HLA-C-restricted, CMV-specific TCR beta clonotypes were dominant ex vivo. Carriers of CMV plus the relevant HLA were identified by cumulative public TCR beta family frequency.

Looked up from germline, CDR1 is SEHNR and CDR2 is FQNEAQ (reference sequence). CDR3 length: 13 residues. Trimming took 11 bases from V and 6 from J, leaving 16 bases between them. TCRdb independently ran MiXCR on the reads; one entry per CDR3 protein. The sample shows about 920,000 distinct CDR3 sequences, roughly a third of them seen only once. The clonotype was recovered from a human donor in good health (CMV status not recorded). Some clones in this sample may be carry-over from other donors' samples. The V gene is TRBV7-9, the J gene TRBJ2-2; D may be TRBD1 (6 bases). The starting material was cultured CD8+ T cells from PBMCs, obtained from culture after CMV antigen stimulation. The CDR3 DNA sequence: TGTGCCCTCCCCGAGGGGGTCCCCGGGGAGCTGTTTTTT. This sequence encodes CALPEGVPGELFF.